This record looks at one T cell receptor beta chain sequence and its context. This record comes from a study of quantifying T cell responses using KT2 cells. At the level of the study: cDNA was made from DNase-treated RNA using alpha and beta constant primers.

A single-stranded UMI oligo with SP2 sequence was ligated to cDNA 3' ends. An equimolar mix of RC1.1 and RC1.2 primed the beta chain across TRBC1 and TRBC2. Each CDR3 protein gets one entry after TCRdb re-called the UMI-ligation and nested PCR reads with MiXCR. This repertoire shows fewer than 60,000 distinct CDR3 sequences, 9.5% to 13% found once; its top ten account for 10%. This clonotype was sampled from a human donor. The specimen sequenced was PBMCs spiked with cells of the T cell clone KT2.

CDR3 DNA sequence: TGCAGTGCTAGCTACAGCGGAGAGTCCAAAAACATTCAGTACTTC. It is translated as CSASYSGESKNIQYF. The genes are TRBV20-1 and TRBJ2-4; the D gene is possibly TRBD2 (5 bases). Germline CDR1 is DFQATT and CDR2 is SNEGSKA (reference sequence). The V gene lost 3 bases and the J gene lost 2 bases, with 14 bases spanning the gap. CDR3 length: 15 residues.